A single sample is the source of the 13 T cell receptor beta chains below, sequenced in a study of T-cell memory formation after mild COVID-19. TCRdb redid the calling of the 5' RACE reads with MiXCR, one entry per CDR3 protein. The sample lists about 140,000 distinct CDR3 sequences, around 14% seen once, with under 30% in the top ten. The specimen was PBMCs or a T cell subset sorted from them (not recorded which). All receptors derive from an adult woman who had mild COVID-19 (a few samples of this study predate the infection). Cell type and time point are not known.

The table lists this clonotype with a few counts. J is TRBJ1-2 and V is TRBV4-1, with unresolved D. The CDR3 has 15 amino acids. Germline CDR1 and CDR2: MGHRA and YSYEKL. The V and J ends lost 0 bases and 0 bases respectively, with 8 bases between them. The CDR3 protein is CASSQDRITNYGYTF. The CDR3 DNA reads TGCGCCAGCAGCCAAGACAGGATAACTAACTATGGCTACACCTTC.

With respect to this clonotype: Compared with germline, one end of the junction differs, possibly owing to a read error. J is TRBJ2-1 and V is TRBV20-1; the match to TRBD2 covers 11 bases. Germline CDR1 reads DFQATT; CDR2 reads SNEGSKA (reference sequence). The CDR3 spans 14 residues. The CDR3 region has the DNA TGCAGTGCGAGAGCACTAGCGGGGGCGCAAGGGCAGTTCTTC. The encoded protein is CSARALAGAQGQFF.

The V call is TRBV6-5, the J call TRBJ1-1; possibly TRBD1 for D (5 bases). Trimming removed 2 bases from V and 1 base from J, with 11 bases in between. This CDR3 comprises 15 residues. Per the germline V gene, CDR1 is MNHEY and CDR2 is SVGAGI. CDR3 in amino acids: CASSYVQGWNTEAFF. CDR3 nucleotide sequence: TGTGCCAGCAGTTACGTTCAGGGATGGAACACTGAAGCTTTCTTT.

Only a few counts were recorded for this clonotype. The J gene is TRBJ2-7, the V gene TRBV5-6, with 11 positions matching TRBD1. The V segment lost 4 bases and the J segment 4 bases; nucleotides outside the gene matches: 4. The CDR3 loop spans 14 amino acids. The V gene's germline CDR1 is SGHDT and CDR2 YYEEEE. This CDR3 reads CASSRDRGVYEQYF. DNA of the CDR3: TGTGCCAGCAGCCGGGACAGGGGGGTGTACGAGCAGTACTTC.

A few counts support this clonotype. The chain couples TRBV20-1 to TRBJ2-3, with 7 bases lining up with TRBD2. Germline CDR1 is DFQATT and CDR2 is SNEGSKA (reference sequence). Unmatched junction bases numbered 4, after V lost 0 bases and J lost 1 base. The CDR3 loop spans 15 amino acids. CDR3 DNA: TGCAGTGCTAGAGATCCACGGGAGGGCACAGATACGCAGTATTTT. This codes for CSARDPREGTDTQYF.

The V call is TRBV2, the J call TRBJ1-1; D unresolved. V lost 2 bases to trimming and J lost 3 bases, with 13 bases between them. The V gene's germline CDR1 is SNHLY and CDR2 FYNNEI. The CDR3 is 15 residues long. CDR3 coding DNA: TGTGCCAGCAGTGAACGGCAGGTGGGCCACACTGAAGCTTTCTTT. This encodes CASSERQVGHTEAFF.

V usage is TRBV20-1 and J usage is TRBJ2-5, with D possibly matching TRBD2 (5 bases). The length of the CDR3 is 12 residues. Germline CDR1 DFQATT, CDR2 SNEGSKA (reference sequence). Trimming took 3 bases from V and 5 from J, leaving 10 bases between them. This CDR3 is CSASKGGETQYF. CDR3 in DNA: TGCAGTGCTAGTAAGGGCGGGGAGACCCAGTACTTC.

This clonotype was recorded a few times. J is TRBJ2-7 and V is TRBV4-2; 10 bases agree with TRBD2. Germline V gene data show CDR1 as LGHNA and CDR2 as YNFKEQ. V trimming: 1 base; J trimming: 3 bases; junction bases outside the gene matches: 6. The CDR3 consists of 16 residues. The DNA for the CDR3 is TGTGCCAGCAGCCAAGGAACTAGCGGGACTCACTACGAGCAGTACTTC. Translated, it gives CASSQGTSGTHYEQYF.

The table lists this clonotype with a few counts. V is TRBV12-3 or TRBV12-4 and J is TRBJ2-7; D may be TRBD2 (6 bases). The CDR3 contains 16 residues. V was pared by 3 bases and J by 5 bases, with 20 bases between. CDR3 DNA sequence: TGTGCCAGCAGTTTTCTGTCGTGGGACTCCCGCCACGAGCAGTACTTC. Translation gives CASSFLSWDSRHEQYF.

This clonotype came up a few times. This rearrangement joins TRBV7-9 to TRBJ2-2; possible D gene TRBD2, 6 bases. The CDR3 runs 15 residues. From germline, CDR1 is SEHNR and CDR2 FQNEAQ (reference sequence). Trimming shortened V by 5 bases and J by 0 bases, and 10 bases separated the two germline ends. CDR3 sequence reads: CASSPRGTNTGELFF. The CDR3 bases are TGTGCCAGCAGCCCCCGCGGGACGAACACCGGGGAGCTGTTTTTT.

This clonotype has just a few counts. In DNA form, the CDR3 reads TGTGCCAGCATCCACCGGGGCAGGGTTTCCCAAGAGACCCAGTACTTC. This encodes CASIHRGRVSQETQYF. The chain recombines TRBV11-2 with TRBJ2-5; perhaps D is TRBD1 or TRBD2 (5 bases each). There are 16 residues in the CDR3. V lost 7 bases and J 1 base, leaving 19 bases between the germline ends. Germline CDR1 and CDR2: SGHAT and FQNNGV.

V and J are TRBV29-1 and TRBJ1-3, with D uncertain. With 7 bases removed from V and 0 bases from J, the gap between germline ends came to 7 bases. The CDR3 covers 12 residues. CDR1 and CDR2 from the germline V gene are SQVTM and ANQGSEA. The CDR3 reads CSAGISGNTIYF. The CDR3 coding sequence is TGCAGCGCAGGCATCTCTGGAAACACCATATATTTT.

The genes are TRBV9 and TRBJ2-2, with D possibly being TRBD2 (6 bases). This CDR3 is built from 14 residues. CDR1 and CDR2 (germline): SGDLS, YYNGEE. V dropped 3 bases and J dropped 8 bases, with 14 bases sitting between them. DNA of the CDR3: TGTGCCAGCAGCGATGAAGGGCTAGCGGGGGAGCTGTTTTTT. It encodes CASSDEGLAGELFF.